Here is one T cell receptor beta chain with its context. This clone was observed a few times. No antigen is known for it. No base quality values were provided; no much bigger clone lies one nucleotide off. The cohort consisted of more than 650 healthy bone marrow donors. At the time of sampling, all cohort members were nominally healthy, though unrecorded immune exposures were likely present. The donor was CMV seronegative and belonged to the group of around 350 seronegative cohort members. Every donor gave a peripheral blood sample, and the peripheral blood mononuclear cells from that sample were used for TCR beta sequencing. The Qiagen DNeasy Blood Extraction Kit was used to extract genomic DNA from the blood cell samples. The CDR3 sequence holds 15 residues, the cysteine and phenylalanine included. The only DNA kept is the CDR3, 45 bases in frame from the first base. Compared with germline, V lacks 2 bases and J lacks 1 base; bases without a gene match: 2. As encoded in the germline V gene, CDR1 is SGHTA while CDR2 is FQGNSA.

The record originates from a study of cytomegalovirus exposure and HLA in healthy donors (dated by TCRdb to the late 2010s). Background for the entire study: According to an earlier analysis of around 600 of the donors, about 170 million T cells yielded some 110 million unique TCR beta sequences and about 300 Gb of sequence data. High-throughput TCR immunosequencing, statistical association of individual TCRs with disease status, and machine learning were combined to predict cytomegalovirus infection status. In an earlier analysis of 500 to 650 of the donors, high-throughput TCR beta sequencing was used to judge whether each TCR beta V gene segment behaved as functional or pseudogenic. Using immunosequencing, the study profiled T cell repertoires from some 670 subjects and related those repertoires to cytomegalovirus serostatus. In a later genetic analysis, genome-wide SNP genotypes for 398 of the 666 donors were used, and that subset was treated as a discovery cohort. Roughly five DR-DQ haplotypes were treated as single units for association and clustering because of strong linkage in the cohort. Donor age, sex, ethnicity and CMV serostatus were compiled together with the repertoire data. Rather than using new phenotypic data, the later analysis identified candidate immune exposures from TCR beta sequences and from how often those sequences occurred across donors. Class I and class II HLA loci were covered by the typing at four-digit resolution. A later analysis re-examined previously published TCR beta repertoires from just over 650 donors and added high-resolution HLA genotyping to investigate patterns of TCR occurrence. Every discovery cohort repertoire had been produced on one sequencing platform. On average, roughly 250,000 unique TCR beta nucleotide sequences were sequenced per donor among 300 to 500 genotyped donors of the cohort, with roughly 18% of those sequences being non-productive. An early release that covered fewer than 750 HLA-typed donors contained about 290 gigabases of sequencing data and about 93 million unique TCR sequences. Among the roughly 400 genotyped donors, roughly 80% belonged to the genetic ancestry cluster associated with self-reported Caucasian donors. The study was designed to test whether signatures of past pathogen exposure could be identified by cataloging public T cell receptors. The number of typed donors differed by locus: about 620-640 for A, B, C, DRB1 and DQB1; 522 for DQA1; some 590 for DPA1; and around 490 for DPB1. In addition to the first cohort of 666 subjects, a separate validation cohort of approximately 110 different subjects was used. Summary of the overall study and its limitations: According to a later analysis, TCR association rates differed among HLA loci, with DRB1 alleles showing the most associated TCRs and HLA-C alleles showing the fewest. The authors suggested that the approach could potentially be generalized to other disease states and immunological phenotypes. In a later analysis, several top co-occurrence clusters were reported to appear linked to parvovirus B19, influenza, CMV and Epstein-Barr virus. In the study, roughly 160 TCR beta chains were listed as associated with cytomegalovirus. In a later genetic analysis, a missense DCLRE1C variant was associated with V-gene and J-gene trimming of TCR beta chains, and the association was replicated in an independent cohort. Because HLA typing was unavailable for some donors at each locus, only the typed subset was used in association tests. At a false discovery rate of 0.05, a later analysis linked about 16,000 TCR beta sequences to specific HLA alleles. Some IMGT-functional V segments, including TRBV6-2 and TRBV6-3, could not be told apart with the 87-base-pair reads, so those segments were excluded. For the cohort, immune exposure information was limited to CMV serostatus. An earlier analysis of approximately 540 of the donors showed that most TCR beta V segments appeared in productive rearrangements either about 87% or about 30% of the time, which broadly matched IMGT annotations. Sequencing depth was assumed to be roughly uniform across donors in the presence/absence analyses, though that assumption may not hold. A cluster of highly shared sequence variants was judged likely to be a technical artifact of the sequencing pipeline. When HLA alleles, especially DR and DQ, strongly co-occurred, TCR associations were difficult to assign to individual alleles. In a later analysis, HLA-associated TCR beta chains were found to be more clonally expanded and to have lower generation probabilities than equally common non-associated chains. In both the original and validation cohorts, the classifier was reported to diagnose cytomegalovirus status with high specificity and sensitivity. Most CMV-associated TCR beta chains appeared to be HLA-restricted in a later analysis, and the HLA associations seemed to be driven largely by CMV exposure. Because counts were too low, 15 or so rarely observed V segments, including chromosome 9 orphons, were excluded from the earlier analysis of some 590 of the donors. Only TCR beta chains were sequenced in this cohort, and the absence of alpha or paired-chain data limited detectable features. Linkage disequilibrium might explain the correlated functional status among segregating V segments, but an unknown experimental factor could not be excluded. Across donors, most TCR sequences were observed very rarely, whereas some public TCRs were present in many individuals. A later genetic analysis reported fewer N-insertions in productive TCRs among donors in an Asian-associated ancestry cluster than the roughly 670-donor mean. A further reported finding was that TCR beta sequences accurately predicted the HLA-A and HLA-B alleles for most subjects in the first cohort. In vitro tests confirmed that a few of the cytomegalovirus-associated TCR beta chains recognize cytomegalovirus antigens.

The library was obtained by the immunoSEQ multiplex PCR assay. The multiplex PCR relied on a mix of 60 forward primers for TCR Vbeta segments and 13 reverse primers for TCR Jbeta segments. Amplification of the CDR3 region of rearranged TCR beta genes was performed with a multiplex PCR assay on genomic DNA. The Illumina HiSeq System was used to sequence the amplified TCR beta libraries as 87-base-pair reads. As for how the authors treated the data: Across the 600 to 700 repertoires, a later analysis counted tens of millions of unique TCR beta chains, some 11 million of which were shared by at least two donors. Raw reads were error-corrected and collapsed into unique sequences with a nearest-neighbor algorithm that merged closely related sequences to remove PCR and sequencing errors. CDR3 sequences were aligned to IMGT reference sequences to assign V, D and J gene segments. For a sequence to be retained, a match of at least six nucleotides was required to both a V gene segment and a J gene segment. Rearrangements were classified as productive when the CDR3 lacked stop codons and remained in frame with V and J, and all other rearrangements were classified as non-productive. Following IMGT convention, CDR3 was defined as the stretch from the second conserved V-encoded cysteine to the conserved J-encoded phenylalanine. The earlier analysis of about 640 of the donors excluded any sequence lacking an unambiguous match to a single V gene segment. In an earlier analysis of approximately 610 of the donors, V segments were called functional above 56.7% productive rearrangements and were called segregating when the between-donor standard deviation exceeded 5%. A statistical classification framework was developed to diagnose cytomegalovirus status using the catalog of TCR beta chain sequences. In a later analysis, TCR nucleotide sequences were compared against IMGT/GENE-DB human TR gene sequences so that V and J genes could be assigned. A later analysis assigned CDR3 sequences and most-parsimonious VDJ recombination scenarios with the TCRdist pipeline. In a later analysis, every TCR beta chain was defined by the combination of its CDR3 amino acid sequence and its V-gene family, and reads without a unique V-gene family were dropped. To address suspected cross-contamination and a sequencing artifact, a later analysis removed 450 to 700 highly shared, low-generation-probability nucleotide sequences. For each public chain, a later analysis derived a clonal expansion index from normalized ranks of inferred template counts within each repertoire. In a later analysis, generation probabilities were computed with a VDJ recombination model fitted to out-of-frame rearrangements, and the resulting probabilities were checked against IGoR. In a later analysis, TCR-TCR, TCR-HLA and TCR-CMV co-occurrence was scored with hypergeometric tests, and a repertoire-size bias correction was applied to TCR pairs. In a later analysis, false discovery rates were estimated by permuting HLA or CMV assignments 20 times. In a later analysis, co-occurring TCRs were grouped using DBSCAN, with TCRdist sequence similarity added in when clustering inside HLA-allele-positive subsets. Repertoires with fewer than 30,000 or more than 120,000 public chains, plus five repertoires with anomalous nucleotide sharing, were excluded from co-occurrence clustering. Entries here come from immuneACCESS through TCRdb and include only in-frame sequences with V and J called. Some clones fail to appear in such tables; in the studies checked, an unresolved V gene covers under half of the shortfall, and the cause of the remainder is unknown. Clone size and the V and J calls come from that table; the DNA yielded D and trimming. The sample table contains some 160,000 clones; only one count was recorded for 60% to 80% of them. The ten largest account for 1.1% to 1.5% of the sample.

The sequence was obtained from a male donor in good health and CMV-seronegative. The sequence joins TRBV7-2 to TRBJ1-5, with 7 bases in between that match TRBD1. The source material was PBMCs. The CDR3 sequence is CASSLTTGSNQPQHF. The nucleotides are TGTGCCAGCAGCTTAACGACAGGGAGCAATCAGCCCCAGCATTTT.